The T cell receptor (beta chain) described here comes from a study of blood T cells in healthy people across ages (dated by TCRdb to between 2015 and 2016). General notes on the study: Template switching captured roughly one uniquely barcoded TCR beta cDNA molecule per two T cells in model experiments. The donors were split into four age groups: young (average 16 years), middle-aged (roughly 39), aged (roughly 68) and long-lived (approximately 80). For two donors (one aged 18 to 29 and one aged 80 or older), the study analyzed two additional independent replicas of 1 million unique cDNA reads from the same blood draw. Using deep sequencing normalized with unique cDNA molecular identifiers, the study measured how TCR beta repertoire diversity changes with age. To avoid experimental bias, donors of different ages were distributed randomly across sequencing lanes. Results the study describes overall, beyond this receptor: Since profiling was done on bulk unsorted PBMCs, naive and antigen-experienced compartments could not be conclusively compared. The percentage of naive T cells measured by flow cytometry correlated strongly with observed TCR beta diversity. Compared with the aged group, the long-lived group had more naive CD4+ T cells, fewer expanded clones and increased TCR diversity, suggesting age selection. The CMV infection status of donors was not known, potentially confounding age-related changes in expanded clonotypes. Observed TCR beta diversity per million T cells fell roughly linearly with age, and a significant reduction was already apparent by age around 40. Estimates of total diversity based on one million sequenced T cells were considered lower bounds and underestimates.

Library creation used 5' RACE. Sequenced using an Illumina HiSeq 2500. The second PCR ran for about 7 to 11 cycles and used a J-beta primer mix along with a sample-barcoded 5' primer. A unique molecular identifier was introduced onto each TCR beta cDNA molecule by a template-switch 5' adaptor carrying 12 random nucleotides. At least 3 million CDR3-containing paired-end reads were obtained from each sample. The Mint cDNA synthesis kit, primed by a TRBC-specific oligonucleotide, was used to synthesize first-strand cDNA from all RNA. All cDNA was treated with uracil-DNA glycosylase and then went through a first 18-cycle PCR with the universal primers M1SS and BC2_uni_R. The source study handled its data this way. Each sample was normalized by randomly selecting 1 million high-quality reads, each carrying a distinct molecular identifier. Reads with shared molecular identifiers were discarded instead of being binned into consensus sequences. CDR3 identification, clonotype clustering and error correction used MiTCR with a Q25 quality threshold and the strictest error-elimination algorithm. A nonparametric unseen species model with Euler transformation was used to estimate a lower bound on total TCR beta diversity. TCRdb cleaned the public reads at Q25 with fastp, built clones with MiXCR and kept in-frame beta chains. For every CDR3 protein sequence, its rows merge into one entry that carries the most common genes and DNA. These V and J calls are TCRdb output, not the study's own analysis. This sample comprises 720,000 or so distinct CDR3 sequences, 40% to 45% of them detected only once. The ten largest make up about 32% of the sample.

This clonotype appeared a few times. Its antigen specificity is not known. The record has no base qualities; no much larger clone is one base away. The roughly 39 donors, aged about 6 to 95 years, were systemically healthy Caucasian individuals from Russia. Each donor gave about 11 milliliters of peripheral blood, drawn into EDTA-treated Vacutainer tubes. PBMCs were isolated by Ficoll-Paque density-gradient centrifugation, with at least 6 million obtained per sample. Trizol reagent was used to extract total RNA from PBMCs, with at least 5 micrograms per sample. The percentages of naive CD45RAhigh/CD27high T cells were determined by flow cytometry on a PBMC aliquot from every donor. The germline V gene yields KGHDR for CDR1 and SFDVKD for CDR2. After removal of 9 bases from V and 4 bases from J, the junction retains 5 bases not matched to a gene. CDR3 length: 13 amino acids, cysteine to phenylalanine. The kept DNA is CDR3 alone, 39 bases in frame from the first base.

The chain is encoded by TRBV24-1 joined to TRBJ1-5; a stretch of 7 junction bases matches TRBD1. Sequencing input: blood. The receptor comes from a man older than 75 in good health. The bases read TGTGCCACCGGGGCAGGGGGTAATCAGCCCCAGCATTTT. Its coded protein is CATGAGGNQPQHF.